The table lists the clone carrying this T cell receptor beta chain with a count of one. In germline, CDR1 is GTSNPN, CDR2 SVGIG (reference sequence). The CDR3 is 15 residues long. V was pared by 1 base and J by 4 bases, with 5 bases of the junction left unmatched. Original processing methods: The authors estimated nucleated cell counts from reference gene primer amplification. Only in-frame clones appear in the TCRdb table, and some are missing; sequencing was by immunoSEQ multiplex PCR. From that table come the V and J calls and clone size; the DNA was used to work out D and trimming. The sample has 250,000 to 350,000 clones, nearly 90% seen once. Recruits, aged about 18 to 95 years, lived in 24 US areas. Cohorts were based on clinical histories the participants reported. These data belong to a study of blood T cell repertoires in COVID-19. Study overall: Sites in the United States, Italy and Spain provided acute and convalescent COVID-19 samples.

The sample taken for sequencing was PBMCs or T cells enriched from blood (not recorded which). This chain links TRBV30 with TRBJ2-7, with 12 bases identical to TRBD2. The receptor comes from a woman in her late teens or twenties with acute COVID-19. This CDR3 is CAWSAGLAGYYEQYF. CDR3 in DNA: TGTGCCTGGAGTGCAGGACTAGCGGGATATTACGAGCAGTACTTC.